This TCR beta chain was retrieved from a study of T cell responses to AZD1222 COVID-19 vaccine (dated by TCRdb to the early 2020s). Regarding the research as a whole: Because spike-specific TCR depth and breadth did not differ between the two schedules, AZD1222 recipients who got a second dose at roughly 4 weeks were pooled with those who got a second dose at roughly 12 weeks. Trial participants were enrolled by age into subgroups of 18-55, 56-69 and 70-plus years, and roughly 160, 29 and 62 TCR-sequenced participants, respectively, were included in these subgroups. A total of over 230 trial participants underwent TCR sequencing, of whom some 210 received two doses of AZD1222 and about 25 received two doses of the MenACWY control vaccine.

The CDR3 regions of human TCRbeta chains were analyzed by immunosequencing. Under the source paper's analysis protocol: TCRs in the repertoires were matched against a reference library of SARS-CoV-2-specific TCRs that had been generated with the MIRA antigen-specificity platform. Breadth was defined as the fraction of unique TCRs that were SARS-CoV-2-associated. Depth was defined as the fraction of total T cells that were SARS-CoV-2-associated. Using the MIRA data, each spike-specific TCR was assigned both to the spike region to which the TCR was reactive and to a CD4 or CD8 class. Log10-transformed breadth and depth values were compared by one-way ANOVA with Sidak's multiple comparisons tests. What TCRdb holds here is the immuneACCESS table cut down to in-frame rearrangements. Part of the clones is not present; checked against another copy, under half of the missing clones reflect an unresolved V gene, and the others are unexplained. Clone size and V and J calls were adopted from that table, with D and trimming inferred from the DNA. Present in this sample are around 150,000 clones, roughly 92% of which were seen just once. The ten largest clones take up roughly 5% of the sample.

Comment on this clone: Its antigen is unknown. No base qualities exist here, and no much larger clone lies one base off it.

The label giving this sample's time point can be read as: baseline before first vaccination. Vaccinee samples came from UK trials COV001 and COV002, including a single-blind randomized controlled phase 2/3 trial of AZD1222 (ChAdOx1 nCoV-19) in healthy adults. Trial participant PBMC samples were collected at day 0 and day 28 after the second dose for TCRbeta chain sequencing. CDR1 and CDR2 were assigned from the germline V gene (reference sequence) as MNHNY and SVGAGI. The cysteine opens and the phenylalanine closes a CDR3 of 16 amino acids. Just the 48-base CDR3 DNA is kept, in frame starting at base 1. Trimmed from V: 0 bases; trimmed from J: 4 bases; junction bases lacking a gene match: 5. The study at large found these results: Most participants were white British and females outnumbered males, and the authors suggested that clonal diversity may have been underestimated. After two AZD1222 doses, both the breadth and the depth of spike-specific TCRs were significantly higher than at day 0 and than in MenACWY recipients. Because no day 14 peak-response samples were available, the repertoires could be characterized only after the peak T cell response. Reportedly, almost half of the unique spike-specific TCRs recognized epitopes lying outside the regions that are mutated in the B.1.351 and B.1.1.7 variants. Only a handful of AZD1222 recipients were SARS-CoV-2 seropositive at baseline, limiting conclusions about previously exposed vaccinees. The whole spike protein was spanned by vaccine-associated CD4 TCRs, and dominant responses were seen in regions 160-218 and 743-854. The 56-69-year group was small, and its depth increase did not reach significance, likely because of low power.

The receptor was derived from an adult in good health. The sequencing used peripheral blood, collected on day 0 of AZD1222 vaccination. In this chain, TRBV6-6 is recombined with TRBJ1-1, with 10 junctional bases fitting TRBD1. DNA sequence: TGTGCCAGCAGTTACTCACGGGACAGGGGATCCACTGAAGCTTTCTTT. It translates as CASSYSRDRGSTEAFF.